These T cell receptor beta chains were read from a single sample in a study of shared clonotypes between healthy human individuals. Clones were sequenced by immunoSEQ multiplex PCR, and TCRdb holds only the in-frame ones, with some missing. The sample has under 600,000 clones, nearly 98% seen once. Material for sequencing was naive CD8+ T cells sorted from blood. Every receptor here comes from a man aged 25 to 40 in good health. Each CDR3 is given with its conserved first and last residue. The order of the fields is J gene, clone size, D gene, V gene, CDR3 protein, CDR3 DNA. A D gene is named only where the DNA matches it firmly. Clone size is given for some rows only: seen once, a few or many times, or a class if the clone is expanded.

>TRBJ2-1|NA|TRBD2|TRBV27
CASTLGGGNEQFF
TGTGCCAGCACCCTTGGGGGGGGTAATGAGCAGTTCTTC
>TRBJ2-1|once|TRBD1|TRBV6-1
CATRGYLGNEQFF
TGTGCCACCAGGGGGTACCTTGGGAATGAGCAGTTCTTC
>TRBJ1-2|NA|NA|TRBV11-2
CASSQPKGREDGYTF
TGTGCCAGCAGCCAGCCGAAGGGTCGGGAGGACGGCTACACCTTC
>TRBJ2-7|NA|TRBD1|TRBV9
CASSIRQGSHEQYF
TGTGCCAGCAGCATCCGACAGGGGAGCCACGAGCAGTACTTC
>TRBJ2-5|NA|NA|TRBV5-5
CASSLGGIQETQYF
TGTGCCAGCAGCTTGGGGGGGATACAAGAGACCCAGTACTTC
>TRBJ2-5|NA|TRBD2|TRBV7-9
CASSAGTSGSFQTQYF
TGTGCCAGCAGCGCCGGGACTAGCGGGAGTTTTCAGACCCAGTACTTC
>TRBJ2-2|NA|NA|TRBV11-2
CASSLDWFEGTNTGELFF
TGTGCCAGCAGCTTAGATTGGTTTGAGGGGACGAACACCGGGGAGCTGTTTTTT
>TRBJ2-7|NA|NA|TRBV7-9
CASSFNHYEQYF
TGTGCCAGCAGCTTCAACCACTACGAGCAGTACTTC
>TRBJ2-1|NA|NA|TRBV20-1
CSARVGENQFF
TGCAGTGCTAGAGTTGGGGAGAATCAGTTCTTC
>TRBJ2-7|NA|NA|TRBV27
CASSFRGISYEQYF
TGTGCCAGCAGTTTTAGAGGGATCTCCTACGAGCAGTACTTC
>TRBJ2-2|NA|TRBD2|TRBV13
CASSLEVAGGFTGELFF
TGTGCCAGCAGCTTAGAGGTAGCGGGAGGTTTCACCGGGGAGCTGTTTTTT
>TRBJ2-2|NA|NA|TRBV25-1
CASSEYAGELFF
TGTGCCAGCAGTGAATACGCCGGGGAGCTGTTTTTT
>TRBJ1-2|NA|TRBD1|TRBV15
CATSRDRGRNYGYTF
TGTGCCACCAGCAGGGACAGGGGAAGAAACTATGGCTACACCTTC
>TRBJ2-5|NA|NA|TRBV9
CASSEGGGGASRETQYF
TGTGCCAGCAGCGAGGGAGGGGGAGGCGCGTCAAGAGAGACCCAGTACTTC
>TRBJ2-7|NA|TRBD2|TRBV7-2
CASREASGQKFDTYEQYF
TGTGCCAGCAGGGAGGCTAGCGGGCAGAAATTTGATACGTACGAGCAGTACTTC
>TRBJ1-1|NA|NA|TRBV20-1
CSATEAFF
TGCAGTGCCACTGAAGCTTTCTTT
>TRBJ1-4|NA|NA|TRBV4-1
CASSHGVNEKLFF
TGCGCCAGCAGCCACGGGGTTAATGAAAAACTGTTTTTT
>TRBJ2-7|NA|TRBD2|TRBV5-8
CASRWSREVDYEQYF
TGTGCCAGCAGGTGGTCCCGGGAGGTAGACTACGAGCAGTACTTC
>TRBJ2-5|NA|NA|TRBV7-9
CASSLASLETQYF
TGTGCCAGCAGCTTAGCCTCTCTAGAGACCCAGTACTTC
>TRBJ2-5|NA|NA|TRBV27
CASSLSSSLGAQYF
TGTGCCAGCAGTTTGTCTTCATCCCTAGGGGCCCAGTACTTC
>TRBJ2-3|NA|NA|TRBV11-3
CASSLGTTDTQYF
TGTGCCAGCAGCTTGGGTACCACAGATACGCAGTATTTT
>TRBJ2-1|NA|NA|TRBV7-8
CASSLVYNEQFF
TGTGCCAGCAGCTTAGTGTACAATGAGCAGTTCTTC
>TRBJ2-7|NA|NA|TRBV5-1
CASSLGRAYEQYF
TGCGCCAGCAGCCTCGGACGGGCCTACGAGCAGTACTTC
>TRBJ1-1|NA|TRBD1|TRBV30
CAWSVGQGTTEAFF
TGTGCCTGGAGTGTTGGACAGGGGACCACTGAAGCTTTCTTT
>TRBJ2-2|once|NA|TRBV27
CASIPFPGTGELFF
TGTGCCAGCATCCCATTCCCGGGGACCGGGGAGCTGTTTTTT
>TRBJ2-3|NA|TRBD2|TRBV9
CASSPRAGGPTDTQYF
TGTGCCAGCAGCCCCCGGGCGGGAGGGCCGACAGATACGCAGTATTTT
>TRBJ1-4|NA|TRBD1|TRBV15
CATSRPDRGFEKLFF
TGTGCCACCAGCAGACCTGACAGGGGGTTTGAAAAACTGTTTTTT
>TRBJ1-1|NA|NA|TRBV7-8
CASRPGVSGTEAFF
TGTGCCAGCAGACCAGGGGTCTCGGGCACTGAAGCTTTCTTT
>TRBJ2-7|NA|TRBD2|TRBV5-8
CASSPLNPTSGISTTYEQYF
TGTGCCAGCAGCCCATTAAACCCTACTAGCGGCATATCGACCACCTACGAGCAGTACTTC
>TRBJ2-7|NA|NA|TRBV6-1
CASSEALPYEQYF
TGTGCCAGCAGTGAAGCGCTGCCCTACGAGCAGTACTTC
>TRBJ2-5|NA|TRBD2|TRBV6-6
CASSPLAGGPEETQYF
TGTGCCAGCAGTCCGCTAGCGGGAGGGCCGGAGGAGACCCAGTACTTC
>TRBJ1-4|NA|NA|TRBV6-1
CASSELGSGEKLFF
TGTGCCAGCAGTGAATTGGGTAGCGGTGAAAAACTGTTTTTT
>TRBJ2-3|NA|NA|TRBV7-9
CASSLMERRTDTQYF
TGTGCCAGCAGCTTAATGGAACGGCGGACAGATACGCAGTATTTT
>TRBJ2-3|NA|TRBD2|TRBV7-2
CASSRPREESTDTQYF
TGTGCCAGCAGCCGTCCCCGGGAGGAAAGCACAGATACGCAGTATTTT
>TRBJ2-7|NA|TRBD1|TRBV27
CASSPPRTGGPEQYF
TGTGCCAGCAGTCCCCCCCGGACAGGGGGACCCGAGCAGTACTTC
>TRBJ2-7|NA|NA|TRBV6-1
CASSEDLWGSYEQYF
TGTGCCAGCAGTGAAGATCTCTGGGGCTCCTACGAGCAGTACTTC
>TRBJ2-7|NA|NA|TRBV27
CASSLSLNGEQYF
TGTGCCAGCAGTTTATCCTTAAATGGAGAGCAGTACTTC